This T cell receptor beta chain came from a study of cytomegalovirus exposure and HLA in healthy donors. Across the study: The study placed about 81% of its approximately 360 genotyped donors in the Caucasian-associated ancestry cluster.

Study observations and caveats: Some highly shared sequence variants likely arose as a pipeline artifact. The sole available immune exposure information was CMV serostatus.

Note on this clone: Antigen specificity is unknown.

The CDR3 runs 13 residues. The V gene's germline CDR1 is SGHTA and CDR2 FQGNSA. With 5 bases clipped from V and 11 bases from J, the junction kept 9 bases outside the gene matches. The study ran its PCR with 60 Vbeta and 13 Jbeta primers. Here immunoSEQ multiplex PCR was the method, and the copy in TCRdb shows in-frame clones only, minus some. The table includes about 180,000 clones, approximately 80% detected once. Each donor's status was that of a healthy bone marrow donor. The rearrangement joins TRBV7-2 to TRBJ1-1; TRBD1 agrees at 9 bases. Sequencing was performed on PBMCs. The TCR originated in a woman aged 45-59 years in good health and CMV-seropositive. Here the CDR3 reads CASSMGQGVPAFF. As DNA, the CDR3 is TGTGCCAGCAGCATGGGACAGGGTGTCCCTGCTTTCTTT.